These 15 T cell receptor beta chains were all obtained from the same sample, sequenced in a study of radiation and T cells in renal cell carcinoma. As for time point: blood 2 weeks post-SBRT. Treatment reported: 15 Gy SBRT to primary tumor, nephrectomy 4 weeks later. Libraries were prepared by immunoSEQ multiplex PCR; TCRdb keeps only in-frame clonotypes and omits some of them. This sample has roughly 130,000 clones, with around nine tenths found just once. The specimen was blood, collected from a patient whose treatment included radiotherapy and nephrectomy. Receptor source: a woman in her 70s with renal cell carcinoma.

The chain is built from TRBV6-4 and TRBJ2-4; the D gene is possibly TRBD1 (6 bases). This CDR3 is built from 17 residues. CDR1 is MRHNA and CDR2 is SNTAGT in the germline V gene. The V end was cut by 2 bases, the J end by 2 bases, with 16 bases between. CDR3 residues: CASSDPYDRSTKNIQYF. CDR3 nucleotide sequence: TGTGCCAGCAGTGACCCCTATGACAGGTCGACCAAAAACATTCAGTACTTC.

The rearrangement links TRBV4-3 to TRBJ2-7; D may be TRBD2 (7 bases). The CDR3 contains 15 residues. V was trimmed by 4 bases and J by 5 bases, leaving 18 bases between them. Germline assignment: CDR1 LGHNA and CDR2 YSLEER. The CDR3 protein is CASSRSVGGGHEQYF. CDR3 sequence (DNA): TGCGCCAGCAGCCGCTCGGTGGGGGGGGGCCACGAGCAGTACTTC.

V usage is TRBV2 and J usage is TRBJ2-3; 15 positions agree with TRBD2. The CDR3 runs 18 residues. Germline-derived CDR1 and CDR2 are SNHLY and FYNNEI. Trimming took 6 bases from V and 1 from J; bases not matched to a gene: 8. CDR3 sequence reads: CASSTGLAGGKRTDTQYF. CDR3 nucleotides: TGTGCCAGCAGCACCGGACTAGCGGGGGGGAAACGCACAGATACGCAGTATTTT.

The chain carries TRBV6-6 and TRBJ1-2, with 8 bases lining up with TRBD1. Germline CDR1 MNHNY, CDR2 SVGAGI (reference sequence). This CDR3 comprises 15 residues. Trimming cost V 3 bases and J 3 bases; bases outside gene matches: 6. CDR3 DNA: TGTGCCAGCAGTTATCCCCCGGACAGGGACTATGGCTACACCTTC. Its protein is CASSYPPDRDYGYTF.

The chain combines TRBV4-1 with TRBJ2-7, with a tentative D call TRBD1 (7 bases). Trimming took off 2 bases at V and 3 bases at J, with 20 bases between the two ends. CDR1 and CDR2 (germline): MGHRA, YSYEKL. The CDR3 is 17 residues long. CDR3 protein: CASSQLLGGTAYYEQYF. The CDR3 coding sequence is TGCGCCAGCAGCCAACTCTTGGGCGGGACAGCCTACTACGAGCAGTACTTC.

This rearrangement joins TRBV6-5 to TRBJ1-6; D remains unclear. CDR3 size: 16 residues. Germline assignment: CDR1 MNHEY and CDR2 SVGAGI. V lost 0 bases to trimming and J lost 2 bases, with 8 bases between them. CDR3 amino acids: CASSYSTVTYNSPLHF. CDR3 DNA sequence: TGTGCCAGCAGTTACTCGACGGTTACCTATAATTCACCCCTCCACTTT.

This chain uses TRBV30 with TRBJ2-7, with D possibly called TRBD1 or TRBD2 (5 bases each). The ends were cut back, 0 bases at V and 3 bases at J, with 12 bases in the middle. This CDR3 region has 14 residues. The germline gives CDR1 GTSNPN, CDR2 SVGIG (reference sequence). Here the CDR3 DNA reads TGTGCCTGGAGTGTACAGGCGGGTTTCTACGAGCAGTACTTC. It yields the protein CAWSVQAGFYEQYF.

V and J are TRBV27 and TRBJ1-5; D is unresolved. V was cut by 3 bases and J by 7 bases, with 10 bases left in between. Germline CDR1 and CDR2: MNHEY and SMNVEV (reference sequence). CDR3 size: 13 residues. The CDR3 loop is CASSFIRGQPQHF. The CDR3 DNA sequence: TGTGCCAGCAGTTTCATCCGAGGCCAGCCCCAGCATTTT.

The V gene is TRBV25-1, the J gene TRBJ1-1; D is uncertain. CDR1 and CDR2 from the germline V gene are MGHDK and SYGVNS. The CDR3 covers 10 residues. V was clipped by 6 bases and J by 4 bases, with 3 bases between them. CDR3 loop: CASSSTEAFF. The CDR3 nucleotides are TGTGCCAGCAGCAGCACTGAAGCTTTCTTT.

This chain links TRBV7-2 with TRBJ2-1; 12 bases are a match to TRBD2. Germline V gene data show CDR1 as SGHTA and CDR2 as FQGNSA. Unmatched junction bases numbered 11, after V lost 5 bases and J lost 0 bases. This CDR3 is 19 amino acids long. The CDR3 reads CASSEFTSGGTYSYNEQFF. The CDR3 DNA reads as TGTGCCAGCAGCGAATTTACTAGCGGGGGGACATACTCCTACAATGAGCAGTTCTTC.

This chain links TRBV7-2 with TRBJ2-3, with a possible D match to TRBD2 (6 bases). CDR3 length: 14 amino acids. The V end was cut by 6 bases, the J end by 5 bases, with 15 bases between. Germline loops: CDR1 SGHTA, CDR2 FQGNSA. The CDR3 spells CASSPGAGRDTQYF. The CDR3 DNA reads as TGTGCCAGCAGTCCTGGGGCGGGGAGAGATACGCAGTATTTT.

The chain joins TRBV6-5 to TRBJ1-1; D remains ambiguous. CDR3 size: 15 residues. V lost 4 bases, J lost 1 base, and 13 bases lay in between. Germline CDR1 is MNHEY and CDR2 is SVGAGI. The CDR3 region has the DNA TGTGCCAGCAGTTTGCGGTCCTCAGCGAACACTGAAGCTTTCTTT. Translating it yields CASSLRSSANTEAFF.

The chain links TRBV27 to TRBJ1-6; 9 positions agree with TRBD1. V trimming: 8 bases; J trimming: 7 bases; junction bases outside the gene matches: 6. The germline V gene encodes CDR1 MNHEY and CDR2 SMNVEV (reference sequence). The CDR3 totals 14 residues. DNA for the CDR3: TGTGCCAGCCGGACAGGGGTGGGGAATTCACCCCTCCACTTT. It specifies CASRTGVGNSPLHF.

V gene TRBV6-6 combines with J gene TRBJ2-7; the match to TRBD1 covers 8 bases. The CDR3 loop spans 14 amino acids. Germline values: CDR1 MNHNY, CDR2 SVGAGI (reference sequence). Unmatched junction bases numbered 7, after V lost 5 bases and J lost 4 bases. CDR3 bases: TGTGCCAGCAGTAAAAACCAGGGGGCTTACGAGCAGTACTTC. Its protein is CASSKNQGAYEQYF.

This rearrangement joins TRBV9 to TRBJ1-3, with D possibly being TRBD1 (6 bases). The CDR3 is made up of 14 amino acids. Germline lookup yields CDR1 SGDLS and CDR2 YYNGEE. V was clipped by 0 bases and J by 8 bases, with 12 bases between them. In DNA form, the CDR3 reads TGTGCCAGCAGCGTAGACAGGGTTCCAGACACCATATATTTT. Its translation is CASSVDRVPDTIYF.